This T cell receptor (beta chain) came from a study of T cells in Graves' hyperthyroidism and ophthalmopathy. The CDR3 runs to 14 residues. The J segment lost 2 bases and the V segment lost 5 bases, leaving 5 bases of the junction unmatched. The germline gives CDR1 SEHNR, CDR2 FQNEAQ (reference sequence). Graves' hyperthyroidism was deemed stable absent ophthalmopathy progression within 18 months. Patients aged 18 to 65 had newly diagnosed hyperthyroidism of under 2 months' duration. For the diagnoses, clinical symptoms, serum thyroxine and TRAb, thyroid ultrasound and orbital computed tomography were used. This clonotype has at least ten counts. It was RNA transcripts that yielded the amplified TCR beta CDR3 regions. A first-round RT-PCR of the TCR CDR3 used the HTBI primer set. MiXCR, run by TCRdb on the multiplex PCR reads, gives a single entry per CDR3 protein. The sample yields about 47,000 distinct CDR3 sequences, 45% to 65% seen once.

This receptor was obtained from a young man with Graves' hyperthyroidism. The rearrangement uses TRBV7-9 and TRBJ2-7; 8 nucleotides agree with TRBD1. Sequenced sample: peripheral blood or thyroid tissue (not recorded which). CDR3 sequence: CASSPGQGTYEQYF. CDR3 bases: TGTGCCAGCAGCCCCGGACAGGGCACCTACGAGCAGTACTTC.